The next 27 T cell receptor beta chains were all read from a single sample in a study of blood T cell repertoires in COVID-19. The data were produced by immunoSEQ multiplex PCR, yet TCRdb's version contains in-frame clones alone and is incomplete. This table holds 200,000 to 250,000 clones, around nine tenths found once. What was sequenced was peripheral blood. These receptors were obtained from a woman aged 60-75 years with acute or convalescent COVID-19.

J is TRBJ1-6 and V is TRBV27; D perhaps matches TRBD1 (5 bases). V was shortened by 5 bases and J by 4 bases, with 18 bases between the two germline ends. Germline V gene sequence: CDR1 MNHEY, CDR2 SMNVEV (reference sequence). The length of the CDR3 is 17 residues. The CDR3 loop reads CASSPSPATAYNSPLHF. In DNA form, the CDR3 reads TGTGCCAGCAGTCCCTCCCCGGCGACAGCATATAATTCACCCCTCCACTTT.

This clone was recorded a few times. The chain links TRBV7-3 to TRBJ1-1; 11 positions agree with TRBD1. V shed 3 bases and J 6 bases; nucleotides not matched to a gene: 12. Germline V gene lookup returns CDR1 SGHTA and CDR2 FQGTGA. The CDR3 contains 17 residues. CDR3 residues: CASSLYVGQGAGAEAFF. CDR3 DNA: TGTGCCAGCAGCTTGTATGTCGGACAGGGGGCAGGCGCTGAAGCTTTCTTT.

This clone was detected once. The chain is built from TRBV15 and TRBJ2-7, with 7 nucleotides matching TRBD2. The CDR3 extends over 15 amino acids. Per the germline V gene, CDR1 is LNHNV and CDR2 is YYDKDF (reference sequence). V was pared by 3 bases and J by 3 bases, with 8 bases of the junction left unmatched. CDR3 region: CATSRSGTGGYEQYF. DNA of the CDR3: TGTGCCACCAGCAGGTCCGGGACGGGAGGCTACGAGCAGTACTTC.

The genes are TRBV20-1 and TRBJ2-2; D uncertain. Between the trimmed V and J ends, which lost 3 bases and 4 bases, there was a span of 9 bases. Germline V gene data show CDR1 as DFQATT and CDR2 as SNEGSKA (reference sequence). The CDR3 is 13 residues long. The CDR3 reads CSASYRSTGELFF. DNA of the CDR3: TGCAGTGCTAGTTACCGGAGCACCGGGGAGCTGTTTTTT.

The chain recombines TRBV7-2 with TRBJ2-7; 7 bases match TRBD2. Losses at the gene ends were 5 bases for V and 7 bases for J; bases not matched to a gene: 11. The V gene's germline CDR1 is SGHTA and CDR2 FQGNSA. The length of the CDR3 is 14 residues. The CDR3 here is CASSLPGGAGEQYF. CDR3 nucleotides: TGTGCCAGCAGCCTACCGGGGGGTGCCGGGGAGCAGTACTTC.

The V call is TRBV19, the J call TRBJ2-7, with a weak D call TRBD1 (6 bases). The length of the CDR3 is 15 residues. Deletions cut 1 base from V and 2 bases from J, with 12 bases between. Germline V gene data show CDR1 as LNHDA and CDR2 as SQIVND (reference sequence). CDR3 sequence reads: CASSIGAGATYEQYF. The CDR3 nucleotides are TGTGCCAGTAGTATAGGAGCAGGGGCTACCTACGAGCAGTACTTC.

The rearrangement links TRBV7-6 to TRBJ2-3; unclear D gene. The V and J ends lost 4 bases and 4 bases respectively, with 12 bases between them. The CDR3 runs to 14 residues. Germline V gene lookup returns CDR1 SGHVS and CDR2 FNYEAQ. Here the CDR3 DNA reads TGTGCCAGCAGCTCCGAGGTTTATCCAGATACGCAGTATTTT. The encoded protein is CASSSEVYPDTQYF.

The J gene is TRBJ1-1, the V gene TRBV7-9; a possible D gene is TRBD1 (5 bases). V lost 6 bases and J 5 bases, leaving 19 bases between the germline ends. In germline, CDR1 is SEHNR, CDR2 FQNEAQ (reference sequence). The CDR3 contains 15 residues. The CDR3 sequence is CASRTAGLVMTEAFF. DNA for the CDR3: TGTGCCAGCAGAACCGCAGGGTTAGTGATGACTGAAGCTTTCTTT.

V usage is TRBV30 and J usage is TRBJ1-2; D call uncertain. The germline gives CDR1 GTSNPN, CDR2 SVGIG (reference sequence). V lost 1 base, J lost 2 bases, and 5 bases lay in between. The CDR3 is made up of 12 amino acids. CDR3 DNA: TGTGCCTGGAGTGACGGGAACTATGGCTACACCTTC. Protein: CAWSDGNYGYTF.

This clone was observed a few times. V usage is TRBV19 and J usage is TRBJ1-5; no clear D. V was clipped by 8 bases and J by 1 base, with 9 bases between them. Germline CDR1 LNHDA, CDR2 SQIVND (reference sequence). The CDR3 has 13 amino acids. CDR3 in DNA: TGTGCCAGTGGCCGGGAAAGCAATCAGCCCCAGCATTTT. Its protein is CASGRESNQPQHF.

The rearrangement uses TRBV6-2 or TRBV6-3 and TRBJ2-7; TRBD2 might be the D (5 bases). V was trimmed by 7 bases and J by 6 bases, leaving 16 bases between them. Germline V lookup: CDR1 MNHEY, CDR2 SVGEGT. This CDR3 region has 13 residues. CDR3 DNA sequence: TGTGCCAGCACCCCGGACCCTCGGGGCGAGCAGTACTTC. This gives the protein CASTPDPRGEQYF.

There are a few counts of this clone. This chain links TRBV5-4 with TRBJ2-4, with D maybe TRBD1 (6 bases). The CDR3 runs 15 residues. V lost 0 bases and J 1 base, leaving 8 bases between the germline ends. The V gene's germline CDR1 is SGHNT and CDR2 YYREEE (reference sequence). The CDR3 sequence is CASSLDRDAKNIQYF. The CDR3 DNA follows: TGTGCCAGCAGCTTGGACAGGGATGCCAAAAACATTCAGTACTTC.

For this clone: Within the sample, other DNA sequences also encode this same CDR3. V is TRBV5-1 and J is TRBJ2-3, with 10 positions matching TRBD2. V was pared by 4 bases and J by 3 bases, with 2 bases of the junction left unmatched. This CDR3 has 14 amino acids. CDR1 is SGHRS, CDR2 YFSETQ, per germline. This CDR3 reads CASSVAGGTDTQYF. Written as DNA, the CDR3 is TGCGCCAGCAGCGTAGCGGGAGGAACAGATACGCAGTATTTT.

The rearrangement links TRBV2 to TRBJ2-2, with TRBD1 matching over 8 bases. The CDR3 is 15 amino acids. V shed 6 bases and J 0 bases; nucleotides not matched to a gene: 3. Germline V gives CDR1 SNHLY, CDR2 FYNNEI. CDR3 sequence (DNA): TGTGCCAGCAGGAGGGACAGGTCGAACACCGGGGAGCTGTTTTTT. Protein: CASRRDRSNTGELFF. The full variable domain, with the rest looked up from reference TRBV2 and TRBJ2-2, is EPEVTQTPSHQVTQMGQEVILRCVPISNHLYFYWYRQILGQKVEFLVSFYNNEISEKSEIFDDQFSVERPDGSNFTLKIRSTKLEDSAMYFCASRRDRSNTGELFFGEGSRLTVL.

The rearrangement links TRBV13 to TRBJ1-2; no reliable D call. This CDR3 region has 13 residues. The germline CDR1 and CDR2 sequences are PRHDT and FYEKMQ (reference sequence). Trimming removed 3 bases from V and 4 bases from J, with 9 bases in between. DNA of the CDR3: TGTGCCAGCAGCTTCAGGCGTATCTATGGCTACACCTTC. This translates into CASSFRRIYGYTF.

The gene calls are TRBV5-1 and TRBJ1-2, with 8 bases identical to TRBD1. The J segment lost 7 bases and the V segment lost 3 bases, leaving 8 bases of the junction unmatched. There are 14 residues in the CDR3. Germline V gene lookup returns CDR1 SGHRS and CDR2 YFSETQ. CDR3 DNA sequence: TGCGCCAGCAGCTCGAACACAGGGGGAAGTGGCTACACCTTC. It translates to CASSSNTGGSGYTF.

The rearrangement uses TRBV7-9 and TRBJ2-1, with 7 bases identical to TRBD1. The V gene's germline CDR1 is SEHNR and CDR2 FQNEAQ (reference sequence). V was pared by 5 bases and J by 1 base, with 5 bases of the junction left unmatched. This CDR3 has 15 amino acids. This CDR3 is CASSLRQGSYNEQFF. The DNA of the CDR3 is TGTGCCAGCAGCCTCCGACAGGGTTCCTACAATGAGCAGTTCTTC.

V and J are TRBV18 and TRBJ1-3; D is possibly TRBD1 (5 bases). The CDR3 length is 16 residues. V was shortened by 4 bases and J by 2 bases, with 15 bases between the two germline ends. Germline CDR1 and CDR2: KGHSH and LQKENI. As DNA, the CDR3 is TGTGCCAGCTCACAAGGGACTCCAAACACTGGAAACACCATATATTTT. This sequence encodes CASSQGTPNTGNTIYF.

The CDR3 region is CASSPRGGVGEQYF. In nucleotides, the CDR3 is TGTGCCAGCAGCCCCCGCGGCGGGGTAGGCGAGCAGTACTTC. V is TRBV7-2 and J is TRBJ2-7, with D perhaps TRBD2 (6 bases). V lost 5 bases to trimming and J lost 6 bases, with 17 bases between them. The length of the CDR3 is 14 residues. Germline-derived CDR1 and CDR2 are SGHTA and FQGNSA.

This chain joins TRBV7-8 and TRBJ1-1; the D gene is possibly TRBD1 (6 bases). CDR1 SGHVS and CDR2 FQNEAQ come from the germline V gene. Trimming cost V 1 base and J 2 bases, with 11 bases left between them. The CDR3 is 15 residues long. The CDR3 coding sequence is TGTGCCAGCAGCTTAGTTCGGACAGAAAACACTGAAGCTTTCTTT. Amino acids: CASSLVRTENTEAFF.

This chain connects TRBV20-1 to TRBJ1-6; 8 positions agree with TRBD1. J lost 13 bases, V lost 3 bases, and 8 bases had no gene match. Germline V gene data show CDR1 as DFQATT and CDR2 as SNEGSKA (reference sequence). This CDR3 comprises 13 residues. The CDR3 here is CSASTGGSRPLHF. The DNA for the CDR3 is TGCAGTGCTAGTACAGGGGGGTCTCGGCCCCTCCACTTT.

The CDR3 here is CASRTGGRNEQFF. The CDR3 nucleotides read TGTGCCAGCCGGACAGGGGGGAGAAATGAGCAGTTCTTC. This chain links TRBV28 with TRBJ2-1; 10 bases line up with TRBD1. This CDR3 is built from 13 residues. V gave up 8 bases and J gave up 7 bases; unmatched junction bases: 5. The germline V gene has CDR1 MDHEN and CDR2 SYDVKM.

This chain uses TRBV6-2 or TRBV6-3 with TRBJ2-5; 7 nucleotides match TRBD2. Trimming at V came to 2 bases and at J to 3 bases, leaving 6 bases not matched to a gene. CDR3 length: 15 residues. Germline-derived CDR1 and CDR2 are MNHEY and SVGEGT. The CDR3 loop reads CASSYPGGEKETQYF. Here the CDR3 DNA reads TGTGCCAGCAGTTACCCGGGAGGCGAAAAAGAGACCCAGTACTTC.

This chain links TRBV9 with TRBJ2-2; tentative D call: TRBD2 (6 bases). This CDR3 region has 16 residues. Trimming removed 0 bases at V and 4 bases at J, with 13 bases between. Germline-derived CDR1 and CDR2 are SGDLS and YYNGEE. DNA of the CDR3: TGTGCCAGCAGCGTAGCTTTTGGACTATCCACCGGGGAGCTGTTTTTT. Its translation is CASSVAFGLSTGELFF.

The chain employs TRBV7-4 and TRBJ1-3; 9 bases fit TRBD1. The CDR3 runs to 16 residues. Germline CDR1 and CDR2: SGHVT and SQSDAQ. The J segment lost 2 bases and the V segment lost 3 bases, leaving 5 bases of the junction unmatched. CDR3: CASSLGDRDTGNTIYF. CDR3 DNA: TGTGCCAGCAGCTTGGGGGACAGGGATACTGGAAACACCATATATTTT.

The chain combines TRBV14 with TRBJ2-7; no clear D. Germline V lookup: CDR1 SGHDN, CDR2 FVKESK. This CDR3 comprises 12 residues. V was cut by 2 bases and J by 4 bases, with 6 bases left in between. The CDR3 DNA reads TGTGCCAGCAGCCAATCCCTGTACGAGCAGTACTTC. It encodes CASSQSLYEQYF.

The CDR3 DNA is TGTGCCAGCAGCTTTGTTCCTCAGGGATATGGCTACACCTTC. This gives the protein CASSFVPQGYGYTF. The V gene is TRBV11-2, the J gene TRBJ1-2, with D perhaps TRBD1 (5 bases). From germline, CDR1 is SGHAT and CDR2 FQNNGV. V dropped 3 bases and J dropped 5 bases, with 13 bases sitting between them. CDR3 length: 14 amino acids.